These T cell receptor beta chains were read from a single sample in a study of T cell responses to AZD1222 COVID-19 vaccine. Sequencing used immunoSEQ multiplex PCR; TCRdb keeps in-frame clones, though not all of them. The sample records around 190,000 clones, 85% to 95% being singletons. The sequences come from peripheral blood, collected on day 0 of AZD1222 vaccination. The receptors derive from an adult in good health. CDR3s include the opening cysteine and the closing phenylalanine or tryptophan. The D gene is left open where the match is weak. Clone size is given for some rows only: seen once, a few or many times, or a class if the clone is expanded.

J gene,CDR3 length,clone size,D gene,V gene,CDR3 protein,CDR3 DNA
TRBJ1-5,12,.,.,TRBV28,CASSGQLQPQHF,TGTGCCAGCAGTGGACAGCTTCAGCCCCAGCATTTT
TRBJ1-2,17,.,.,TRBV9,CASSVADGHLAYYGYTF,TGTGCCAGCAGCGTAGCGGACGGACATTTGGCGTACTATGGCTACACCTTC
TRBJ2-3,16,.,TRBD2,TRBV24-1,CATSDPIAGETDTQYF,TGTGCCACCAGTGATCCAATAGCGGGGGAAACAGATACGCAGTATTTT
TRBJ2-1,12,.,.,TRBV14,CASSQASLEQFF,TGTGCCAGCAGCCAGGCATCATTGGAGCAGTTCTTC
TRBJ1-2,14,once,TRBD1,TRBV18,CASRPGGGDYGYTF,TGTGCCAGCCGACCAGGGGGGGGCGATTATGGCTACACCTTC
TRBJ2-1,15,.,TRBD1,TRBV5-8,CASRLEGQGYNEQFF,TGTGCCAGCAGATTAGAGGGACAGGGTTACAATGAGCAGTTCTTC
TRBJ2-5,15,once,.,TRBV18,CASSPPSAAQETQYF,TGTGCCAGCTCACCACCTTCCGCGGCCCAAGAGACCCAGTACTTC
TRBJ1-5,17,once,TRBD1,TRBV11-2,CASSPTLLGQGEWPQHF,TGTGCCAGCAGCCCGACACTCCTAGGACAGGGGGAATGGCCCCAGCATTTT
TRBJ1-1,15,.,TRBD1,TRBV6-5,CASSYSRQGNTEAFF,TGTGCCAGCAGTTACTCGAGACAGGGGAATACTGAAGCTTTCTTT
TRBJ2-5,14,.,TRBD1,TRBV5-4,CASSLARGGETQYF,TGTGCCAGCAGCTTGGCCCGAGGGGGCGAGACCCAGTACTTC
TRBJ2-2,16,.,.,TRBV4-1,CASSQESAGNTGELFF,TGCGCCAGCAGCCAAGAGTCAGCAGGTAACACCGGGGAGCTGTTTTTT
TRBJ1-1,18,once,.,TRBV4-1,CASSQGGLRRVDQPEAFF,TGCGCCAGCAGCCAAGGAGGGTTAAGGCGTGTCGACCAACCTGAAGCTTTCTTT
TRBJ1-5,15,.,.,TRBV28,CASSLSGEGNQPQHF,TGTGCCAGCAGTTTATCTGGGGAGGGTAATCAGCCCCAGCATTTT
TRBJ1-4,14,.,.,TRBV19,CASTTGPRGEKLFF,TGTGCCAGTACCACCGGTCCCCGGGGTGAAAAACTGTTTTTT
TRBJ2-7,14,once,.,TRBV9,CASNVQGNSYEQYF,TGTGCCAGCAACGTTCAGGGCAACTCCTACGAGCAGTACTTC
TRBJ1-2,13,.,.,TRBV28,CASRRGGAYGYTF,TGTGCCAGCAGAAGGGGGGGCGCATATGGCTACACCTTC
TRBJ1-4,15,once,.,TRBV6-5,CASSTGPPLDEKLFF,TGTGCCAGCAGTACAGGACCTCCCTTGGATGAAAAACTGTTTTTT
TRBJ1-1,14,.,TRBD1,TRBV29-1,CSGTSGQGNTEAFF,TGCAGCGGCACATCGGGACAGGGAAACACTGAAGCTTTCTTT
TRBJ1-2,12,.,.,TRBV29-1,CSCWVGVGGYTF,TGCAGCTGTTGGGTAGGGGTCGGAGGCTACACCTTC
TRBJ1-1,15,.,.,TRBV19,CASSPGDWQGPEAFF,TGTGCCAGTAGTCCCGGAGACTGGCAGGGACCTGAAGCTTTCTTT
TRBJ1-1,13,once,.,TRBV7-3,CASSPGGFSEAFF,TGTGCCAGCAGCCCGGGCGGGTTTAGTGAAGCTTTCTTT
TRBJ2-7,15,once,.,TRBV3-1/TRBV3-2,CASSQAWGPIYEQYF,TGTGCCAGCAGCCAGGCCTGGGGGCCTATCTACGAGCAGTACTTC
TRBJ1-4,14,.,.,TRBV30,CAWSGGRSIEKLFF,TGTGCCTGGAGTGGGGGGAGGTCTATTGAAAAACTGTTTTTT
TRBJ2-3,15,.,.,TRBV6-5,CASKTRGYPTDTQYF,TGTGCCAGCAAGACAAGGGGTTACCCCACAGATACGCAGTATTTT
TRBJ1-6,15,.,TRBD1,TRBV4-2,CASSRGQGANSPLHF,TGTGCCAGCAGCCGCGGACAGGGGGCTAATTCACCCCTCCACTTT
TRBJ1-5,14,.,TRBD1,TRBV10-3,CAIGDSSFYQPQHF,TGTGCCATCGGGGACAGCTCTTTCTATCAGCCCCAGCATTTT
TRBJ2-3,16,.,.,TRBV12-2,CASRLAHRDCTDTQYF,TGTGCAAGTCGCTTAGCGCACAGGGACTGCACAGATACGCAGTATTTT
TRBJ1-1,15,.,TRBD1,TRBV28,CASSLVGQTNTEAFF,TGTGCCAGCAGTTTGGTGGGACAGACAAACACTGAAGCTTTCTTT
TRBJ2-2,18,.,.,TRBV3-1/TRBV3-2,CASSQGCLRNLSPRELFF,TGTGCCAGCAGCCAAGGGTGTCTGCGGAACCTGTCCCCCCGGGAGCTGTTTTTT
TRBJ1-3,14,.,.,TRBV7-9,CASSLPGEINTIYF,TGTGCCAGCAGCTTACCGGGCGAGATAAACACCATATATTTT
TRBJ1-5,17,.,TRBD1,TRBV28,CASSTSGADRGKQPQHF,TGTGCCAGCAGTACAAGTGGAGCCGACAGGGGCAAACAGCCCCAGCATTTT
TRBJ2-3,16,.,.,TRBV5-6,CASSPLGGTSTDTQYF,TGTGCCAGCAGCCCCCTAGGGGGGACTAGCACAGATACGCAGTATTTT
TRBJ2-5,12,.,.,TRBV18,CASSTGVETQYF,TGTGCCAGCTCCACGGGGGTAGAGACCCAGTACTTC
TRBJ1-4,15,.,TRBD1,TRBV6-1,CASSERTGGGEKLFF,TGTGCCAGCAGTGAAAGAACAGGGGGCGGTGAAAAACTGTTTTTT